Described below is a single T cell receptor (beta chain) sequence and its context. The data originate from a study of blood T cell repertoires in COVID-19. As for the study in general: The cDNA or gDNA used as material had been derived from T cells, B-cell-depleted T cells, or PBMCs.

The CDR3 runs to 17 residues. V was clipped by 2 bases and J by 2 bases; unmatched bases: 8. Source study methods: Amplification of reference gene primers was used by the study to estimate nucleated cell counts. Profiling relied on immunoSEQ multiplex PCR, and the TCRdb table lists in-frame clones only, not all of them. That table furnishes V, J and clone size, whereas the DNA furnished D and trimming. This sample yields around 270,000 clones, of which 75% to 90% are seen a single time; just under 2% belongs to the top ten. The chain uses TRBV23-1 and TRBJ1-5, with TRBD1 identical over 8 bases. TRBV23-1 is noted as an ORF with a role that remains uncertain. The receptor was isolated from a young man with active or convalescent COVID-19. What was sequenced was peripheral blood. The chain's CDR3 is CASSQRSDRAGNQPQHF. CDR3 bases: TGCGCCAGCAGTCAAAGATCGGACAGGGCTGGCAATCAGCCCCAGCATTTT.